These 12 T cell receptor beta chains originate from one sample sequenced in a study of T cell responses to AZD1222 COVID-19 vaccine (dated by TCRdb to the early 2020s). Libraries were made using the immunoSEQ multiplex PCR assay. TCRdb retrieved this table from immuneACCESS and kept in-frame rearrangements only. Not all clones are present; in checked studies, unresolved V genes account for under half, and no reason is known for the remainder. In all, the sample holds about 79,000 clones, and about four fifths of those were seen once. The ten most abundant clones make up about 1.3% of the sample. What the time point label conveys for this sample: about 28 days (+/-7) after the second vaccine dose. Sequenced here: peripheral blood, sampled 28 days after the second AZD1222 dose. These receptors were obtained from an adult who received the AZD1222 COVID-19 vaccine.

This CDR3 is CSVEVPGQGFEQFF. CDR3 in DNA: TGCAGCGTTGAAGTACCGGGACAGGGGTTTGAGCAGTTCTTC. This chain uses TRBV29-1 with TRBJ2-1; 10 bases line up with TRBD1. V lost 1 base and J lost 9; bases outside the gene matches: 6. This CDR3 has 14 residues. Germline values: CDR1 SQVTM, CDR2 ANQGSEA.

The chain uses TRBV5-5 and TRBJ1-1, with TRBD1 identical over 7 bases. Unmatched junction bases numbered 10, after V lost 6 bases and J lost 5 bases. The CDR3 is made up of 14 amino acids. Germline CDR1 reads SGHKS; CDR2 reads YYEKEE (reference sequence). The CDR3 region has the DNA TGTGCCAGCACCAGGGGGGTTTTGGGGACTGAAGCTTTCTTT. Residues: CASTRGVLGTEAFF.

This clone was observed a single time. V and J are TRBV27 and TRBJ1-6, with D possibly matching TRBD1 (5 bases). The CDR3 contains 16 residues. Germline V lookup: CDR1 MNHEY, CDR2 SMNVEV (reference sequence). Trimming pared 5 bases from V and 5 bases from J, leaving 16 bases between. The CDR3 spells CASSRGTGKHNSPLHF. The CDR3 region has the DNA TGTGCCAGCAGTCGGGGGACGGGGAAACATAATTCACCCCTCCACTTT.

The CDR3 DNA is TGTGCCAGTACCCAGGGGATTTTGACAGGGAGCACCGGGGAGCTGTTTTTT. Protein: CASTQGILTGSTGELFF. The chain is built from TRBV19 and TRBJ2-2; TRBD1 matches at 7 bases. Germline loops: CDR1 LNHDA, CDR2 SQIVND (reference sequence). V was pared by 7 bases and J by 4 bases, with 15 bases of the junction left unmatched. The CDR3 runs 17 residues.

The CDR3: CASSFVAGGADTQYF. The CDR3 DNA is TGTGCCAGCAGCTTCGTAGCGGGAGGAGCAGATACGCAGTATTTT. The chain links TRBV7-8 to TRBJ2-3, with TRBD2 matching 10 bases. The V gene's germline CDR1 is SGHVS and CDR2 FQNEAQ. Trimming at V came to 3 bases and at J to 4 bases, leaving 4 bases not matched to a gene. CDR3 length: 15 amino acids.

The chain is built from TRBV27 and TRBJ2-3; D might be TRBD2 (5 bases). This CDR3 comprises 17 residues. V dropped 0 bases and J dropped 3 bases, with 16 bases sitting between them. The V gene's germline CDR1 is MNHEY and CDR2 SMNVEV (reference sequence). This CDR3 is CASSLSRTRFLTDTQYF. The CDR3 DNA follows: TGTGCCAGCAGTTTATCTAGGACTCGATTTTTAACAGATACGCAGTATTTT.

The rearrangement uses TRBV28 and TRBJ1-6, with D perhaps matching TRBD1 (6 bases). Germline values: CDR1 MDHEN, CDR2 SYDVKM. The CDR3 spans 15 residues. V dropped 2 bases and J dropped 10 bases, with 15 bases sitting between them. The CDR3 region is CASSLGKQGRSPLHF. The CDR3 DNA sequence: TGTGCCAGCAGTTTAGGGAAACAGGGCCGCTCACCCCTCCACTTT.

The chain uses TRBV7-2 and TRBJ2-7; 7 bases align to TRBD2. The CDR3 extends over 15 amino acids. Germline V gene data show CDR1 as SGHTA and CDR2 as FQGNSA. V dropped 2 bases and J dropped 0; count of bases not matched to a gene: 4. The CDR3: CASSLSSGSSYEQYF. In DNA, the CDR3 is TGTGCCAGCAGCTTATCTAGCGGCAGCTCCTACGAGCAGTACTTC.

The J gene is TRBJ2-1, the V gene TRBV25-1; unclear D gene. CDR1 is MGHDK, CDR2 SYGVNS, per germline. The CDR3 is made up of 16 amino acids. Trimming took 2 bases from V and 6 from J, leaving 17 bases between them. The chain's CDR3 is CASSEPEPQVGNEQFF. Here the CDR3 DNA reads TGTGCCAGCAGTGAACCAGAACCCCAAGTCGGCAATGAGCAGTTCTTC.

The rearrangement links TRBV4-1 to TRBJ1-5; no firm D call. CDR1 is MGHRA, CDR2 YSYEKL, per germline. V was cut by 3 bases and J by 1 base, with 7 bases left in between. This CDR3 contains 14 residues. The CDR3 bases are TGCGCCAGCAGCCACTCCTTGAGCAATCAGCCCCAGCATTTT. It is translated as CASSHSLSNQPQHF.

The chain uses TRBV7-2 and TRBJ2-5, with TRBD2 identical over 7 bases. Trimming cost V 5 bases and J 9 bases; bases outside gene matches: 12. The germline V gene encodes CDR1 SGHTA and CDR2 FQGNSA. The length of the CDR3 is 14 residues. CDR3 in DNA: TGTGCCAGCAGCCTGGGGGGGAGGAGTGGGGCCCAGTACTTC. Translation gives CASSLGGRSGAQYF.

V gene TRBV18 combines with J gene TRBJ2-3; TRBD2 agrees at 12 bases. V lost 4 bases and J lost 2; bases outside the gene matches: 4. CDR1 KGHSH and CDR2 LQKENI come from the germline V gene. The CDR3 sequence is 16 residues long. In DNA form, the CDR3 reads TGTGCCAGCTCACTAGGACTAGCGGGGAACACAGATACGCAGTATTTT. This translates into CASSLGLAGNTDTQYF.